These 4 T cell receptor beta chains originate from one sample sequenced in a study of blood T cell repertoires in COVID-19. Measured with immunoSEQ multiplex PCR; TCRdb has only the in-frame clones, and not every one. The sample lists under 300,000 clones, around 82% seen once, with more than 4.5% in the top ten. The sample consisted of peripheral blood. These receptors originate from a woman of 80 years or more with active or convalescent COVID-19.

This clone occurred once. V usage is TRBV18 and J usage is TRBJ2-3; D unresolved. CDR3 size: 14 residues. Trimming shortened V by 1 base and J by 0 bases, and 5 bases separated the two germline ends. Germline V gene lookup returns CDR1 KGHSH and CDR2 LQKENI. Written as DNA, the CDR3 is TGTGCCAGCTCACCACGAGGTAGCACAGATACGCAGTATTTT. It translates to CASSPRGSTDTQYF.

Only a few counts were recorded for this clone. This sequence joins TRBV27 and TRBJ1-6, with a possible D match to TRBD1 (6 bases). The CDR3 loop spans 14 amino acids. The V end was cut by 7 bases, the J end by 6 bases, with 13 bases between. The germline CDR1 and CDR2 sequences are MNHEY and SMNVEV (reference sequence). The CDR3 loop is CASNVQGPNSPLHF. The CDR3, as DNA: TGTGCCAGCAACGTACAGGGACCTAATTCACCCCTCCACTTT.

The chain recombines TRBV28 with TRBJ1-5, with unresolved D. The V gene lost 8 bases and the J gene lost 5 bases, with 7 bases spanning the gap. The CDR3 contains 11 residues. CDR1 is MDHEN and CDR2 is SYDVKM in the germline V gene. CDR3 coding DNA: TGTGCCAGCGTCCGGGATCAGCCCCAGCATTTT. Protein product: CASVRDQPQHF. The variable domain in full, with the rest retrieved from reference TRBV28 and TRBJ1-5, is DVKVTQSSRYLVKRTGEKVFLECVQDMDHENMFWYRQDPGLGLRLIYFSYDVKMKEKGDIPEGYSVSREKKERFSLILESASTNQTSMYLCASVRDQPQHFGDGTRLSIL.

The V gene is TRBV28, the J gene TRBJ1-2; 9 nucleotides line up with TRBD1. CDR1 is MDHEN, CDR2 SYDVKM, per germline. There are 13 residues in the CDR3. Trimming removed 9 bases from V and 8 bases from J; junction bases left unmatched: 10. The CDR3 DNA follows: TGTGCCAGAGGAGACAGGGGGACTCGCGGCTACACCTTC. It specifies CARGDRGTRGYTF.